Listed below are T cell receptor beta chains from one sample, sequenced in a study of Ad26.COV2.S vaccination and SARS-CoV-2 variants. The protocol was immunoSEQ multiplex PCR, while the TCRdb copy is restricted to in-frame clones and leaves out a portion. The sample has some 460,000 clones, roughly 87% seen once. Specimen: peripheral blood, collected in a trial of Ad26.COV2.S vaccine versus placebo. The receptors stem from a person between 18 and 65 years old who received the Ad26.COV2.S COVID-19 vaccine or a placebo. The CDR3 runs from the conserved cysteine through the conserved F or W. A D gene is named only where the DNA matches it firmly. Expanded clones get a size class; other rows say once, few or many, or leave the size out.

CDR3 length: 14; J gene: TRBJ2-3; V gene: TRBV6-2/TRBV6-3; D gene: -; clone size: -; CDR3 protein: CASSYGYTTDTQYF; CDR3 DNA: TGTGCCAGCAGTTACGGCTACACAACAGATACGCAGTATTTT
CDR3 length: 13; J gene: TRBJ1-5; V gene: TRBV4-2; D gene: -; clone size: -; CDR3 protein: CASSQGPSQPQHF; CDR3 DNA: TGTGCCAGCAGCCAAGGACCGAGTCAGCCCCAGCATTTT
CDR3 length: 15; J gene: TRBJ2-1; V gene: TRBV6-5; D gene: -; clone size: -; CDR3 protein: CASSYTGQAYNEQFF; CDR3 DNA: TGTGCCAGCAGCTACACCGGGCAGGCTTACAATGAGCAGTTCTTC
CDR3 length: 15; J gene: TRBJ1-2; V gene: TRBV7-8; D gene: TRBD1; clone size: -; CDR3 protein: CASSSAHLRTGSYTF; CDR3 DNA: TGTGCCAGCAGCTCCGCCCATCTCCGGACAGGGTCCTACACCTTC
CDR3 length: 17; J gene: TRBJ1-6; V gene: TRBV3-1/TRBV3-2; D gene: TRBD1; clone size: -; CDR3 protein: CASSQVIGQVDNSPLHF; CDR3 DNA: TGTGCCAGCAGCCAAGTCATAGGACAGGTTGATAATTCACCCCTCCACTTT
CDR3 length: 14; J gene: TRBJ2-3; V gene: TRBV27; D gene: -; clone size: -; CDR3 protein: CASSLNSNTDTQYF; CDR3 DNA: TGTGCCAGCAGTTTAAACTCAAACACAGATACGCAGTATTTT
CDR3 length: 17; J gene: TRBJ1-2; V gene: TRBV6-6; D gene: -; clone size: once; CDR3 protein: CASSLKGGSVLSYGYTF; CDR3 DNA: TGTGCCAGCAGTCTTAAGGGAGGTAGCGTGCTTAGCTATGGCTACACCTTC
CDR3 length: 13; J gene: TRBJ1-2; V gene: TRBV6-1; D gene: -; clone size: once; CDR3 protein: CASSEGIYKRYTF; CDR3 DNA: TGTGCCAGCAGTGAGGGGATCTATAAGCGCTACACCTTC
CDR3 length: 13; J gene: TRBJ1-1; V gene: TRBV19; D gene: -; clone size: -; CDR3 protein: CASLLTGRTEAFF; CDR3 DNA: TGTGCCAGTCTTCTAACAGGGAGGACTGAAGCTTTCTTT
CDR3 length: 13; J gene: TRBJ2-5; V gene: TRBV18; D gene: TRBD1; clone size: once; CDR3 protein: CASSPGQGETQYF; CDR3 DNA: TGTGCCAGCTCACCGGGACAGGGTGAGACCCAGTACTTC
CDR3 length: 15; J gene: TRBJ1-6; V gene: TRBV27; D gene: TRBD1; clone size: -; CDR3 protein: CASSFQGGSNSPLHF; CDR3 DNA: TGTGCCAGCAGTTTCCAGGGGGGTTCCAATTCACCCCTCCACTTT
CDR3 length: 17; J gene: TRBJ2-1; V gene: TRBV18; D gene: -; clone size: -; CDR3 protein: CASSQNTGDPADNEQFF; CDR3 DNA: TGTGCCAGCTCACAAAATACCGGGGACCCGGCGGACAATGAGCAGTTCTTC
CDR3 length: 15; J gene: TRBJ1-2; V gene: TRBV4-3; D gene: -; clone size: -; CDR3 protein: CASSQDRQIGYGYTF; CDR3 DNA: TGCGCCAGCAGCCAAGATCGACAGATAGGCTATGGCTACACCTTC
CDR3 length: 17; J gene: TRBJ2-3; V gene: TRBV15; D gene: TRBD1; clone size: -; CDR3 protein: CATSTSQGQGYADTQYF; CDR3 DNA: TGTGCCACCAGCACCTCCCAGGGACAGGGGTATGCAGATACGCAGTATTTT
CDR3 length: 17; J gene: TRBJ2-1; V gene: TRBV28; D gene: -; clone size: -; CDR3 protein: CASTRGGKPTSYNEQFF; CDR3 DNA: TGTGCCAGCACCCGGGGTGGTAAACCTACCTCCTACAATGAGCAGTTCTTC
CDR3 length: 16; J gene: TRBJ2-1; V gene: TRBV3-1/TRBV3-2; D gene: TRBD2; clone size: few; CDR3 protein: CASSQDWASGEGEQFF; CDR3 DNA: TGTGCCAGCAGCCAAGATTGGGCTAGCGGGGAAGGTGAGCAGTTCTTC
CDR3 length: 15; J gene: TRBJ1-1; V gene: TRBV7-2; D gene: TRBD1; clone size: -; CDR3 protein: CASIITGGGFTEAFF; CDR3 DNA: TGTGCCAGCATCATCACAGGGGGCGGTTTCACTGAAGCTTTCTTT
CDR3 length: 14; J gene: TRBJ2-5; V gene: TRBV29-1; D gene: -; clone size: -; CDR3 protein: CSVERAGEEETQYF; CDR3 DNA: TGCAGCGTTGAGCGGGCAGGGGAAGAAGAGACCCAGTACTTC
CDR3 length: 15; J gene: TRBJ2-1; V gene: TRBV5-6; D gene: -; clone size: -; CDR3 protein: CASSLRARRGNEQFF; CDR3 DNA: TGTGCCAGCAGCTTGAGGGCTAGGCGCGGGAATGAGCAGTTCTTC
CDR3 length: 13; J gene: TRBJ1-1; V gene: TRBV9; D gene: -; clone size: -; CDR3 protein: CASSVAGHTEAFF; CDR3 DNA: TGTGCCAGCAGCGTAGCGGGGCACACTGAAGCTTTCTTT
CDR3 length: 15; J gene: TRBJ2-3; V gene: TRBV5-1; D gene: -; clone size: -; CDR3 protein: CASSLRSGSTDTQYF; CDR3 DNA: TGCGCCAGCAGCTTACGAAGCGGGAGCACAGATACGCAGTATTTT
CDR3 length: 18; J gene: TRBJ1-6; V gene: TRBV6-6; D gene: TRBD1; clone size: -; CDR3 protein: CASSPGQGARFSNSPLHF; CDR3 DNA: TGTGCCAGCAGTCCGGGACAGGGGGCTCGGTTCAGTAATTCACCCCTCCACTTT
CDR3 length: 12; J gene: TRBJ2-7; V gene: TRBV3-1/TRBV3-2; D gene: -; clone size: -; CDR3 protein: CASSQVSYEQYF; CDR3 DNA: TGTGCCAGCAGCCAAGTTAGTTACGAGCAGTACTTC
CDR3 length: 17; J gene: TRBJ1-6; V gene: TRBV4-1; D gene: TRBD1; clone size: few; CDR3 protein: CASSQEGQDSLNSPLHF; CDR3 DNA: TGCGCCAGCAGCCAAGAAGGACAGGACTCATTGAATTCACCCCTCCACTTT
CDR3 length: 13; J gene: TRBJ2-5; V gene: TRBV5-1; D gene: -; clone size: once; CDR3 protein: CASSLGGQETQYF; CDR3 DNA: TGCGCCAGCAGCTTGGGGGGCCAAGAGACCCAGTACTTC
CDR3 length: 16; J gene: TRBJ1-6; V gene: TRBV7-8; D gene: -; clone size: -; CDR3 protein: CASSLLRTKSGSPLHF; CDR3 DNA: TGTGCCAGCAGCTTATTGCGTACGAAGTCAGGTTCACCCCTCCACTTT
CDR3 length: 16; J gene: TRBJ1-1; V gene: TRBV4-2; D gene: -; clone size: -; CDR3 protein: CASSQGGSNLVSEAFF; CDR3 DNA: TGTGCCAGCAGCCAAGGGGGGTCAAATCTGGTCTCTGAAGCTTTCTTT
CDR3 length: 15; J gene: TRBJ2-1; V gene: TRBV14; D gene: TRBD2; clone size: -; CDR3 protein: CASSPFVAGVLEQFF; CDR3 DNA: TGTGCCAGCAGCCCGTTCGTAGCGGGAGTACTTGAGCAGTTCTTC
CDR3 length: 14; J gene: TRBJ1-1; V gene: TRBV19; D gene: -; clone size: -; CDR3 protein: CASSIDLDGREAFF; CDR3 DNA: TGTGCCAGTAGTATAGATCTGGACGGGCGTGAAGCTTTCTTT
CDR3 length: 17; J gene: TRBJ1-1; V gene: TRBV4-3; D gene: -; clone size: -; CDR3 protein: CASSQGVVVAKRRGAFF; CDR3 DNA: TGCGCCAGCAGCCAAGGTGTCGTAGTTGCGAAGAGACGGGGAGCTTTCTTT
CDR3 length: 12; J gene: TRBJ2-7; V gene: TRBV19; D gene: TRBD1; clone size: few; CDR3 protein: CASRDRDYEQYF; CDR3 DNA: TGTGCCAGCCGGGACAGGGACTACGAGCAGTACTTC
CDR3 length: 16; J gene: TRBJ2-3; V gene: TRBV5-1; D gene: -; clone size: -; CDR3 protein: CASSLLGGRSTDTQYF; CDR3 DNA: TGCGCCAGCAGCTTGCTGGGGGGGCGAAGCACAGATACGCAGTATTTT
CDR3 length: 17; J gene: TRBJ1-2; V gene: TRBV27; D gene: -; clone size: -; CDR3 protein: CASSPRMGLARPYGYTF; CDR3 DNA: TGTGCCAGCAGTCCACGAATGGGGCTAGCCCGGCCTTATGGCTACACCTTC
CDR3 length: 16; J gene: TRBJ1-5; V gene: TRBV19; D gene: TRBD1; clone size: once; CDR3 protein: CASSLTGPVGNQPQHF; CDR3 DNA: TGTGCCAGTAGTTTGACAGGGCCGGTGGGCAATCAGCCCCAGCATTTT
CDR3 length: 14; J gene: TRBJ1-2; V gene: TRBV27; D gene: TRBD1; clone size: -; CDR3 protein: CASSLNRGVYGYTF; CDR3 DNA: TGTGCCAGCAGTTTAAACAGGGGCGTCTATGGCTACACCTTC
CDR3 length: 15; J gene: TRBJ1-4; V gene: TRBV10-2; D gene: TRBD1; clone size: -; CDR3 protein: CASRQGISVGEKLFF; CDR3 DNA: TGCGCCAGCCGACAGGGAATATCCGTTGGTGAAAAACTGTTTTTT
CDR3 length: 14; J gene: TRBJ2-3; V gene: TRBV7-9; D gene: -; clone size: -; CDR3 protein: CASSLGVGTDTQYF; CDR3 DNA: TGTGCCAGCAGCTTGGGGGTGGGCACAGATACGCAGTATTTT
CDR3 length: 16; J gene: TRBJ1-2; V gene: TRBV19; D gene: TRBD1; clone size: once; CDR3 protein: CASPEIPTGGVGGYTF; CDR3 DNA: TGTGCCAGCCCCGAAATCCCGACAGGGGGGGTCGGGGGCTACACCTTC
CDR3 length: 16; J gene: TRBJ1-5; V gene: TRBV19; D gene: -; clone size: -; CDR3 protein: CASSRSQGRSVQPQHF; CDR3 DNA: TGTGCCAGTAGTCGCTCGCAGGGACGGAGCGTTCAGCCCCAGCATTTT
CDR3 length: 12; J gene: TRBJ2-1; V gene: TRBV19; D gene: -; clone size: -; CDR3 protein: CASSIGGNEQFF; CDR3 DNA: TGTGCCAGTAGTATAGGTGGCAATGAGCAGTTCTTC
CDR3 length: 16; J gene: TRBJ1-2; V gene: TRBV13; D gene: TRBD1; clone size: -; CDR3 protein: CASSQGHGAGGPGYTF; CDR3 DNA: TGTGCCAGCAGCCAAGGGCACGGGGCAGGGGGCCCTGGCTACACCTTC
CDR3 length: 14; J gene: TRBJ1-2; V gene: TRBV7-9; D gene: -; clone size: -; CDR3 protein: CASNPENPNYGYTF; CDR3 DNA: TGTGCCAGCAATCCTGAGAATCCTAACTATGGCTACACCTTC
CDR3 length: 14; J gene: TRBJ2-7; V gene: TRBV7-9; D gene: -; clone size: -; CDR3 protein: CASSSTSGLYEQYF; CDR3 DNA: TGTGCCAGCAGCTCGACGTCCGGGCTCTACGAGCAGTACTTC
CDR3 length: 13; J gene: TRBJ2-5; V gene: TRBV14; D gene: -; clone size: few; CDR3 protein: CASSQGGTETQYF; CDR3 DNA: TGTGCCAGCAGCCAAGGGGGAACGGAGACCCAGTACTTC